These 13 T cell receptor beta chains were all obtained from the same sample, sequenced in a study of blood T cell repertoires in COVID-19. Sequencing was performed with immunoSEQ multiplex PCR; in TCRdb, only in-frame clones are kept and a portion is missing. The profile shows approximately 150,000 clones, approximately 82% of them singletons. Sequenced material: peripheral blood. These receptors were collected from a man aged 65 to 85 who had recovered from COVID-19.

The chain is built from TRBV4-1 and TRBJ2-7; 7 bases fit TRBD2. The CDR3 is 15 amino acids. Germline assignment: CDR1 MGHRA and CDR2 YSYEKL. After removal of 7 bases from V and 3 bases from J, the junction contained 12 bases not matched to a gene. DNA for the CDR3: TGCGCCAGCACACTCAGCCTAGCGGAAGACTACGAGCAGTACTTC. Residues: CASTLSLAEDYEQYF.

This chain connects TRBV27 to TRBJ2-7; 10 nucleotides align to TRBD2. The length of the CDR3 is 14 residues. Germline V gene sequence: CDR1 MNHEY, CDR2 SMNVEV (reference sequence). V was clipped by 6 bases and J by 2 bases; unmatched bases: 4. CDR3 sequence: CASRPGLAAYEQYF. The CDR3 nucleotides read TGTGCCAGCAGACCTGGACTAGCGGCCTACGAGCAGTACTTC.

The chain uses TRBV19 and TRBJ2-1; 11 bases line up with TRBD2. Germline lookup yields CDR1 LNHDA and CDR2 SQIVND (reference sequence). V lost 9 bases and J lost 5; bases outside the gene matches: 12. This CDR3 region has 16 residues. CDR3: CASTSPGTSGDNEQFF. CDR3 coding DNA: TGTGCCAGCACCAGCCCGGGGACTAGCGGAGACAATGAGCAGTTCTTC.

The chain couples TRBV24-1 to TRBJ1-5, with D maybe TRBD1 (6 bases). The CDR3 is 14 amino acids. Trimming pared 3 bases from V and 3 bases from J, leaving 8 bases between. In germline, CDR1 is KGHDR, CDR2 SFDVKD. The CDR3 DNA reads as TGTGCCACCAGTGATGGACAGCCCAATCAGCCCCAGCATTTT. Translating gives CATSDGQPNQPQHF.

This chain links TRBV5-1 with TRBJ2-7; D is ambiguous. Trimming shortened V by 0 bases and J by 7 bases, and 14 bases separated the two germline ends. The CDR3 runs 14 residues. Germline lookup yields CDR1 SGHRS and CDR2 YFSETQ. CDR3 in amino acids: CASSLGSSAYEQYF. In DNA, the CDR3 is TGCGCCAGCAGCTTGGGTAGTTCCGCTTATGAGCAGTACTTC.

J is TRBJ2-1 and V is TRBV28; 11 nucleotides align to TRBD2. Germline V CDR1 and CDR2: MDHEN, SYDVKM. V dropped 6 bases and J dropped 6; count of bases not matched to a gene: 13. The CDR3 has 17 amino acids. The CDR3 here is CASSLPSSGRLGNEQFF. In nucleotides, the CDR3 is TGTGCCAGCAGCCTTCCCTCTAGCGGGAGGCTCGGCAATGAGCAGTTCTTC.

This chain connects TRBV3-1 (or the pseudogene TRBV3-2) to TRBJ2-1, with 12 bases matching TRBD2. CDR3 size: 15 residues. Germline CDR1 reads LGHDT; CDR2 reads YNNKEL (reference sequence). V lost 3 bases, J lost 6 bases, and 3 bases stayed unmatched. This CDR3 reads CASSQTSGRGNEQFF. CDR3 sequence (DNA): TGTGCCAGCAGCCAGACTAGCGGGAGAGGCAATGAGCAGTTCTTC.

The chain couples TRBV3-1 (or the pseudogene TRBV3-2) to TRBJ2-2, with TRBD1 matching over 7 bases. The trim removed 4 bases at V and 5 bases at J, leaving 1 base unmatched. The germline gives CDR1 LGHDT, CDR2 YNNKEL (reference sequence). The CDR3 loop spans 13 amino acids. The CDR3 loop reads CASSPTGTGELFF. Written as DNA, the CDR3 is TGTGCCAGCAGCCCGACAGGGACCGGGGAGCTGTTTTTT.

Only one count was recorded for this clone. V is TRBV10-2 and J is TRBJ2-1, with TRBD2 matching over 9 bases. This CDR3 region has 16 residues. Germline-derived CDR1 and CDR2 are WSHSY and SAAADI. V lost 8 bases and J lost 1; bases outside the gene matches: 9. This chain's CDR3 is CASSGAGGDSYNEQFF. Written as DNA, the CDR3 is TGCGCCAGCTCGGGGGCGGGAGGGGATTCCTACAATGAGCAGTTCTTC.

This clone has a handful of counts. This rearrangement joins TRBV2 to TRBJ2-1; 12 bases match TRBD2. V shed 9 bases and J 6 bases; nucleotides not matched to a gene: 6. The length of the CDR3 is 14 residues. CDR1 is SNHLY, CDR2 FYNNEI, per germline. CDR3: CASSPGLAGNEQFF. In DNA, the CDR3 is TGTGCCAGTAGCCCGGGACTAGCGGGCAATGAGCAGTTCTTC.

The gene calls are TRBV7-9 and TRBJ2-1; TRBD2 matches 11 bases. Germline CDR1 is SEHNR and CDR2 is FQNEAQ (reference sequence). Trimming removed 3 bases from V and 3 bases from J; junction bases left unmatched: 1. The CDR3 has 15 amino acids. CDR3 nucleotide sequence: TGTGCCAGCAGCTTGGGACTAGCGGACTACAATGAGCAGTTCTTC. The encoded protein is CASSLGLADYNEQFF.

With regard to this clone: A read error may produce the germline difference seen at one junction end. CDR3 residues: CASSPGLAGGLLSLNF. Here the CDR3 DNA reads TGTGCCAGCAGCCCTGGACTAGCGGGAGGATTACTGTCCTTGAACTTC. The rearrangement joins TRBV2 to TRBJ2-7, with 14 bases matching TRBD2. Germline V CDR1 and CDR2: SNHLY, FYNNEI. CDR3 size: 16 residues. Supplemented by reference TRBV2 and TRBJ2-7, the full variable domain reads EPEVTQTPSHQVTQMGQEVILRCVPISNHLYFYWYRQILGQKVEFLVSFYNNEISEKSEIFDDQFSVERPDGSNFTLKIRSTKLEDSAMYFCASSPGLAGGLLSLNFGPGTRLTVT.

V and J are TRBV5-1 and TRBJ1-1; 9 bases align to TRBD1. The CDR3 totals 15 residues. The germline gives CDR1 SGHRS, CDR2 YFSETQ. V shed 3 bases and J 2 bases; nucleotides not matched to a gene: 5. The CDR3 sequence is CASSYGDRANTEAFF. The CDR3 DNA reads as TGCGCCAGCAGCTATGGGGACAGGGCAAACACTGAAGCTTTCTTT.